The clone carrying this T cell receptor (beta chain) occurred once. Antigen specificity is unknown. The germline V gene has CDR1 MNHEY and CDR2 SVGAGI. Trimming cost V 4 bases and J 5 bases, with 16 bases left between them. This CDR3 contains 15 residues. TCRdb keeps only in-frame clones here, not all; method: immunoSEQ multiplex PCR. The profile shows under 85,000 clones, 80% of them singletons. The data originate from a study of T cell clones after liver transplantation. At the level of the study: In this trial, immunosuppression withdrawal was attempted within 2 years of liver transplant. Without induction therapy, subjects received standard immunosuppression until 12-24 months post-transplant.

Overall study results and limits: In a couple of subjects, few donor cells limited the measurable donor-reactive repertoire.

This sequence was found in a human patient who received a liver transplant. Some T cells may arise from the graft donor. The sequencing used CD4+ T cells from blood, collected 12 months after liver transplant. The chain recombines TRBV6-5 with TRBJ2-3; D may correspond to TRBD1 or TRBD2 (5 bases each). This CDR3 reads CASSSPRGRRDTQYF. The CDR3 region has the DNA TGTGCCAGCAGTTCCCCCCGGGGACGCCGAGATACGCAGTATTTT.